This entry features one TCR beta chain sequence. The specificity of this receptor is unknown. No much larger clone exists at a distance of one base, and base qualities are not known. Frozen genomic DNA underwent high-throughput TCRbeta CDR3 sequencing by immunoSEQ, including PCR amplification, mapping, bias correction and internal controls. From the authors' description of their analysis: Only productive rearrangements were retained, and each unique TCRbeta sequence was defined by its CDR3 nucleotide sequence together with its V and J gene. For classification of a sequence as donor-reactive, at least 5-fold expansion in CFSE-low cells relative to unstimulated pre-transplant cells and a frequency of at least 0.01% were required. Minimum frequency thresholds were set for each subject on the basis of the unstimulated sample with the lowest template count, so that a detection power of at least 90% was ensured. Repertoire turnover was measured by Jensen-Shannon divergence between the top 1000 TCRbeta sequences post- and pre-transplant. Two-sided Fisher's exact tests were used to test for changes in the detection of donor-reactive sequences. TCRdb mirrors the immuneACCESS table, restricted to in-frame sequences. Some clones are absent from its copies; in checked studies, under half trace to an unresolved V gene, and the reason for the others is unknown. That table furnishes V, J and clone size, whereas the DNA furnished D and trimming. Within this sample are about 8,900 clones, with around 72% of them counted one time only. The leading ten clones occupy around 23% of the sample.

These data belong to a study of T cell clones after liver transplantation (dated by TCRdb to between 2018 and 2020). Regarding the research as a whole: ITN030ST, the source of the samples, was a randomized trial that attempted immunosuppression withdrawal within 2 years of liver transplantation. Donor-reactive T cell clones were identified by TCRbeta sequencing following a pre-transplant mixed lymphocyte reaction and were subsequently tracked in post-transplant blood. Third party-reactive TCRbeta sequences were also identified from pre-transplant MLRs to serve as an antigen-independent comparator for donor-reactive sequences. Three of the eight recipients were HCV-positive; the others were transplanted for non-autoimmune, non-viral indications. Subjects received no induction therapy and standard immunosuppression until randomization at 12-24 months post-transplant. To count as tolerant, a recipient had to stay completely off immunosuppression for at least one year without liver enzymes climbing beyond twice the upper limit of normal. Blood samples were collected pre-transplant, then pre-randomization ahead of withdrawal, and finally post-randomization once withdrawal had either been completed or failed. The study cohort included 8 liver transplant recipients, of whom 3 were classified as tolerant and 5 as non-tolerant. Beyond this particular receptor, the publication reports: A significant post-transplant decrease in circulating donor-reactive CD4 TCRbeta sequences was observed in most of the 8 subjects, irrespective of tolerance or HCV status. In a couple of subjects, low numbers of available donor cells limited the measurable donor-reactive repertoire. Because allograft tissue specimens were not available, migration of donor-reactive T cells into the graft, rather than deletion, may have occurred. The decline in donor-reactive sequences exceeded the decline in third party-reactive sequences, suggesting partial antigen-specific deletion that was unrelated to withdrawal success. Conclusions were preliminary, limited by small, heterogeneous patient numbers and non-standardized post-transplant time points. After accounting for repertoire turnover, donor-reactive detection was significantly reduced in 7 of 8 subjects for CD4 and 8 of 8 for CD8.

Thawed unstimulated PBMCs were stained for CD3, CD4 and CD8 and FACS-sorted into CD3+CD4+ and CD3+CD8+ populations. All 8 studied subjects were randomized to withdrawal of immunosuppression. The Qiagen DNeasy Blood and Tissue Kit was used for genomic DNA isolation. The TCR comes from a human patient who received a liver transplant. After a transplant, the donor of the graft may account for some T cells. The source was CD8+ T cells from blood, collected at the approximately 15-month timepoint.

For the CDR3, the sequence is CASSLGTGNTGELFF. The base sequence is TGCGCCAGCAGCTTGGGGACAGGTAACACCGGGGAGCTGTTTTTT. The chain employs TRBV5-1 and TRBJ2-2; the junction holds 7 bases that match TRBD1. CDR1 and CDR2 are read off the germline V gene as SGHRS and YFSETQ. From the cysteine through the phenylalanine, the CDR3 covers 15 amino acids. The retained sequence is limited to the CDR3, 45 bases, with the frame set at the first base. Germline trimming: 0 bases from V, 2 bases from J; junction bases outside gene matches: 1. The reference TRBV5-1 and TRBJ2-2 proteins fill in what lies around the CDR3, so the full variable domain reads KAGVTQTPRYLIKTRGQQVTLSCSPISGHRSVSWYQQTPGQGLQFLFEYFSETQRNKGNFPGRFSGRQFSNSRSEMNVSTLELGDSALYLCASSLGTGNTGELFFGEGSRLTVL.